These 22 T cell receptor beta chains were all obtained from the same sample, sequenced in a study of T cells in Graves' hyperthyroidism and ophthalmopathy. TCR beta CDR3 sequences were amplified from RNA transcripts. The TCR CDR3 first-round RT-PCR relied on the HTBI primer set. TCRdb processed the multiplex PCR reads anew with MiXCR; each CDR3 protein has one entry. The repertoire includes around 600,000 distinct CDR3 sequences, 40% to 55% of them detected once, and 7% to 7.5% sits in the top ten. The sample comprised peripheral blood or thyroid tissue (not recorded which). The origin of the receptors is an adult man with Graves' disease, either hyperthyroidism or ophthalmopathy (not recorded which).

The chain combines TRBV14 with TRBJ2-5; 11 bases are a match to TRBD2. CDR3 length equals 16 residues. J gave up 1 base and V 0 bases, and 1 base lay outside the gene matches. The V gene's germline CDR1 is SGHDN and CDR2 FVKESK. The CDR3 coding sequence is TGTGCCAGCAGCCAAGACGGGACTAGCGGCCAAGAGACCCAGTACTTC. It codes for CASSQDGTSGQETQYF.

This clonotype was counted many times. This chain joins TRBV7-9 and TRBJ2-7; D not certain. The ends were cut back, 3 bases at V and 3 bases at J, with 9 bases in the middle. Looked up from germline, CDR1 is SEHNR and CDR2 is FQNEAQ (reference sequence). This CDR3 contains 13 residues. The CDR3 region has the DNA TGTGCCAGCAGCTTGACGGACGGCTACGAGCAGTACTTC. It yields the protein CASSLTDGYEQYF.

This clonotype was recorded a few times. The chain combines TRBV20-1 with TRBJ2-2; D possibly uses TRBD1 or TRBD2 (5 bases each). V gave up 0 bases and J gave up 0 bases, with 8 bases separating them. This CDR3 has 15 residues. Germline V gene sequence: CDR1 DFQATT, CDR2 SNEGSKA (reference sequence). The CDR3 loop is CSARDGASNTGELFF. Written as DNA, the CDR3 is TGCAGTGCTAGAGACGGGGCCTCGAACACCGGGGAGCTGTTTTTT.

V usage is TRBV20-1 and J usage is TRBJ1-4, with no clear D. The CDR3 runs 13 residues. Germline V gives CDR1 DFQATT, CDR2 SNEGSKA (reference sequence). Trimming took 3 bases from V and 8 from J, leaving 13 bases between them. CDR3 region: CSASGRVGEKLFF. In nucleotides, the CDR3 is TGCAGTGCTAGTGGCAGAGTTGGGGAAAAACTGTTTTTT.

This clonotype was counted between two and nine times. One end of the junction varies from germline; a read error may be responsible. V and J are TRBV10-3 and TRBJ1-5; D gene ambiguous. Germline V lookup: CDR1 ENHRY, CDR2 SYGVKD. CDR3 length: 15 residues. Here the CDR3 DNA reads TGTGCCAGCAGTGAAGGTGAATTTAGCAATCAGCCCCAGCATTTT. It specifies CASSEGEFSNQPQHF.

This clonotype was counted a few times. The rearrangement joins TRBV10-3 to TRBJ2-7; D call uncertain. Germline V gene data show CDR1 as ENHRY and CDR2 as SYGVKD. CDR3 length equals 16 residues. Trimming took off 0 bases at V and 0 bases at J, with 12 bases between the two ends. The CDR3 DNA reads as TGTGCCATCAGTGAGTCCGGGCAAACCCACTCCTACGAGCAGTACTTC. It codes for CAISESGQTHSYEQYF.

The CDR3 spells CASSAGQGIPGNTIYF. CDR3 nucleotide sequence: TGTGCCAGCAGCGCCGGGCAGGGGATCCCTGGAAACACCATATATTTT. V gene TRBV2 combines with J gene TRBJ1-3, with a possible D match to TRBD1 (6 bases). There are 16 residues in the CDR3. V shed 6 bases and J shed 2 bases, with 17 bases lying between them. Germline values: CDR1 SNHLY, CDR2 FYNNEI. The full variable domain, with the rest looked up from reference TRBV2 and TRBJ1-3, is EPEVTQTPSHQVTQMGQEVILRCVPISNHLYFYWYRQILGQKVEFLVSFYNNEISEKSEIFDDQFSVERPDGSNFTLKIRSTKLEDSAMYFCASSAGQGIPGNTIYFGEGSWLTVV.

This rearrangement joins TRBV5-1 to TRBJ2-2, with a tentative D call TRBD2 (5 bases). CDR1 is SGHRS, CDR2 YFSETQ, per germline. The CDR3 totals 17 residues. The germline V and J ends were trimmed by 4 bases and 1 base, with 17 bases remaining between them. CDR3 amino acids: CASSPGLGILNTGELFF. For the CDR3, the DNA is TGCGCCAGCAGCCCCGGACTGGGGATTTTGAACACCGGGGAGCTGTTTTTT.

This clonotype was seen many times. This chain links TRBV2 with TRBJ1-5; the D is unclear. The CDR3 is 14 amino acids. Germline V gene data show CDR1 as SNHLY and CDR2 as FYNNEI. Trimming removed 6 bases at V and 0 bases at J, with 9 bases between. The CDR3: CASRWTDSNQPQHF. DNA of the CDR3: TGTGCCAGCAGGTGGACGGATAGCAATCAGCCCCAGCATTTT.

As to this clonotype: A read error may be the cause here, since a much bigger clone is one base away. The chain has TRBV29-1 and TRBJ2-7, with a tentative D call TRBD2 (5 bases). Trimming took off 2 bases at V and 5 bases at J, with 16 bases between the two ends. This CDR3 spans 14 amino acids. Per the germline V gene, CDR1 is SQVTM and CDR2 is ANQGSEA. CDR3 sequence: CSVEWQEANHEQYF. In DNA, the CDR3 is TGCAGCGTTGAATGGCAGGAGGCGAACCACGAGCAGTACTTC.

The CDR3 region has the DNA TGTGCCATCAATGACAGGGGACAGGATAGCAATCAGCCCCAGCATTTT. As protein: CAINDRGQDSNQPQHF. The V gene is TRBV10-3, the J gene TRBJ1-5; 8 bases fit TRBD1. The CDR3 loop spans 16 amino acids. The V gene's germline CDR1 is ENHRY and CDR2 SYGVKD. V gave up 7 bases and J gave up 0 bases; unmatched junction bases: 8.

The chain recombines TRBV20-1 with TRBJ1-6; D unresolved. V lost 3 bases, J lost 9 bases, and 6 bases lay in between. The CDR3 is made up of 11 amino acids. Germline V gene lookup returns CDR1 DFQATT and CDR2 SNEGSKA (reference sequence). CDR3 sequence: CSASLGSPLHF. DNA for the CDR3: TGCAGTGCTAGTTTGGGTTCACCCCTCCACTTT.

Turning to this clonotype: A much larger clone sits a single nucleotide away, making a read error possible. The chain combines TRBV2 with TRBJ1-1; 7 bases fit TRBD1. The CDR3 covers 14 residues. Germline assignment: CDR1 SNHLY and CDR2 FYNNEI. CDR3 nucleotides: TGTCCCAGCAGTGAACAGGGGAGGGACACTGAAGCTTTCTTT. This codes for CPSSEQGRDTEAFF.

Note on this clonotype: This CDR3 fails to terminate in the conserved phenylalanine or tryptophan, so it likely reflects a read error. This chain's CDR3 is CSARPGTTDSPLHC. DNA for the CDR3: TGCAGTGCTAGGCCCGGGACAACTGATTCACCCCTCCACTGT. The V and J genes are TRBV20-1 and TRBJ1-6; possible D gene TRBD1, 6 bases. This CDR3 has 14 amino acids. CDR1 is DFQATT and CDR2 is SNEGSKA in the germline V gene (reference sequence). The V gene lost 3 bases and the J gene lost 8 bases, with 14 bases spanning the gap.

This clonotype has a count of ten or more. The chain has TRBV7-2 and TRBJ2-5, with D unclear. Germline lookup yields CDR1 SGHTA and CDR2 FQGNSA. This CDR3 has 15 amino acids. V was cut by 1 base and J by 1 base, with 10 bases left in between. The chain's CDR3 is CASSLGLRIQETQYF. CDR3 bases: TGTGCCAGCAGCTTAGGTCTGCGGATCCAAGAGACCCAGTACTTC.

The gene calls are TRBV2 and TRBJ1-4; TRBD1 matches at 9 bases. V lost 10 bases to trimming and J lost 5 bases; unmatched junction nucleotides: 8. In germline, CDR1 is SNHLY, CDR2 FYNNEI. The CDR3 loop spans 14 amino acids. The DNA for the CDR3 is TGTGCCACCGACAGGGGGATTGGGAATGAAAAACTGTTTTTT. Its protein product is CATDRGIGNEKLFF.

The chain joins TRBV10-3 to TRBJ2-3, with TRBD1 matching 8 bases. This CDR3 is built from 13 residues. V gave up 6 bases and J gave up 3 bases; unmatched junction bases: 2. Germline V gene sequence: CDR1 ENHRY, CDR2 SYGVKD. CDR3 sequence: CAIRDRVTDTQYF. The CDR3 DNA sequence: TGTGCCATCAGGGACAGGGTAACAGATACGCAGTATTTT.

In regard to this clonotype: A single base separates this from a much larger clone, so it may be a read error. This CDR3 is CSGVRANYGYTF. CDR3 bases: TGCAGCGGGGTCAGAGCTAACTATGGCTACACCTTC. The chain has TRBV29-1 and TRBJ1-2; D gene ambiguous. Germline-derived CDR1 and CDR2 are SQVTM and ANQGSEA. There are 12 residues in the CDR3. The V end lost 7 bases, the J end lost 0 bases, and 9 bases lay between the germline ends. Using reference TRBV29-1 and TRBJ1-2 for the parts outside the CDR3, the full variable domain is SAVISQKPSRDICQRGTSLTIQCQVDSQVTMMFWYRQQPGQSLTLIATANQGSEATYESGFVIDKFPISRPNLTFSTLTVSNMSPEDSSIYLCSGVRANYGYTFGSGTRLTVV.

As regards this clonotype: Given a much more abundant clone one base away, this may be a read error. The V call is TRBV9, the J call TRBJ1-3; D is perhaps TRBD1 (6 bases). The CDR3 totals 15 residues. Germline V gene data show CDR1 as SGDLS and CDR2 as YYNGEE. V lost 0 bases, J lost 4 bases, and 11 bases lay in between. In DNA form, the CDR3 reads TGTGCCAGCAGCGTAGAGGCCAGGGGCGGAAACACCATATATTTT. Its translation: CASSVEARGGNTIYF. Together with reference TRBV9 and TRBJ1-3, the CDR3 gives the full variable domain: DSGVTQTPKHLITATGQRVTLRCSPRSGDLSVYWYQQSLDQGLQFLIQYYNGEERAKGNILERFSAQQFPDLHSELNLSSLELGDSALYFCASSVEARGGNTIYFGEGSWLTVV.

The chain combines TRBV6-4 with TRBJ2-7; the D call may be TRBD1 or TRBD2 (5 bases each). V was shortened by 6 bases and J by 2 bases, with 20 bases between the two germline ends. Germline V lookup: CDR1 MRHNA, CDR2 SNTAGT. The CDR3 is made up of 16 amino acids. The CDR3 sequence is CASRRRTGPIAYEQYF. The CDR3 nucleotides are TGTGCCAGCAGACGACGTACGGGACCTATAGCCTACGAGCAGTACTTC.

The chain links TRBV5-1 to TRBJ1-4; tentatively, D is TRBD1 (6 bases). The CDR3 totals 15 residues. Trimming took 1 base from V and 4 from J, leaving 11 bases between them. Germline V gene sequence: CDR1 SGHRS, CDR2 YFSETQ. In DNA, the CDR3 is TGCGCCAGCAGCTTGACGGCAGGGGTTAATGAAAAACTGTTTTTT. Translation gives CASSLTAGVNEKLFF.

The CDR3 here is CASSPKPGLAGGGETQYF. The CDR3 DNA sequence: TGTGCCAGCAGCCCGAAACCGGGACTAGCGGGAGGGGGAGAGACCCAGTACTTC. V gene TRBV7-2 combines with J gene TRBJ2-5; 16 bases are shared with TRBD2. In germline, CDR1 is SGHTA, CDR2 FQGNSA. V lost 5 bases, J lost 4 bases, and 10 bases stayed unmatched. The CDR3 spans 18 residues.